This record covers a single TCR beta chain. Its target is unknown. Assay: immunoSEQ multiplex PCR; the TCRdb copy retains only in-frame clones and omits some. Of around 99,000 clones in the sample, about 93% are singletons; the top ten hold 6.2%. This entry comes from a study of T cell responses to AZD1222 COVID-19 vaccine. General study findings and limits: Compared with day 0, the breadth and depth of the Spike-specific TCR repertoire rose significantly after two doses of AZD1222. In all cases, repertoires were sampled only after the peak T cell response.

The germline gives CDR1 MNHEY, CDR2 SVGEGT. The CDR3 loop spans 17 amino acids. V was clipped by 5 bases and J by 4 bases; unmatched bases: 9. The TCR comes from an adult who received the AZD1222 COVID-19 vaccine. The J gene is TRBJ2-2, the V gene TRBV6-2 or TRBV6-3, with 11 bases aligning to TRBD2. Material: peripheral blood, obtained 28 days after the second AZD1222 dose. The CDR3 coding sequence is TGTGCCAGCAGTGACGGGACTAGCGGAGCCGGCACCGGGGAGCTGTTTTTT. Protein: CASSDGTSGAGTGELFF.